The clone carrying this TCR beta chain has only a few counts. Antigen unknown. The treatment was: roughly 10-day PBMC culture with coronavirus spike peptide pools or control peptides (ViraFEST assay). The trim removed 6 bases at V and 0 bases at J, leaving 3 bases unmatched. The CDR3 runs to 14 residues. The V gene's germline CDR1 is MGHDK and CDR2 SYGVNS. Once obtained from cultured CD4+ T cells, the DNA was sequenced using the Oncomine TCR Beta short-read assay. Using its own MiXCR run on the PCR reads, TCRdb lists one record per CDR3 protein. Of about 18,000 distinct CDR3 sequences in the sample, approximately 40% were seen once. This specimen belongs to a study of vaccination and CD4 T cells after COVID-19. Across the study: The post-COVID sampling time was a median roughly 100 days after diagnosis, ranging from 35 to 161. Following dose two, a median approximately 65 days (range 14 to 241) passed before post-vaccine samples were taken. Overlapping spike peptides of SARS-CoV-2, HCoV-NL63, HCoV-OC43 and HCoV-229E stimulated the cells. Study-wide points: Spike mono-reactivity applied to 304 of 307 vaccine-specific clones detected in convalescent patients.

This clonotype was sampled from a human donor who had recovered from COVID-19. The sequencing used CD4+ T cells from blood, cultured in vitro, collected before SARS-CoV-2 vaccination. This sequence joins TRBV25-1 and TRBJ1-1; 8 bases line up with TRBD1. In DNA, the CDR3 is TGTGCCAGCAGAGAGGACAGGGTGAACACTGAAGCTTTCTTT. Protein: CASREDRVNTEAFF.